This is a list of T cell receptor beta chains from one sample in a study of T cell repertoires in cytomegalovirus infection. Antigens of these TCRs are unknown. MiXCR, applied by TCRdb to the reads, yields one record per CDR3 protein. The repertoire holds about 120,000 distinct CDR3 sequences, with 9.5% to 13% as singletons. Source material: PBMCs, sequenced either directly or after in vitro stimulation (not recorded which). These receptors came from a human donor in good health (CMV status not recorded). Some clones in this sample may be carry-over from other donors' samples. Each CDR3 is given with its conserved first and last residue. Fields, in order: V gene, clone size, D gene, J gene, CDR3 DNA, CDR3 protein. A D gene is named only where the DNA matches it firmly. A clone size is listed for some rows: how often the clone was seen (once, few, many), or a class if it is expanded.

V gene: TRBV28; clone size: many; D gene: NA; J gene: TRBJ1-1; CDR3 DNA: TGTGCCAGCAGTTTAGGGCGCCAGGTGCAAGCTTTCTTT; CDR3 protein: CASSLGRQVQAFF
V gene: TRBV6-6; clone size: once; D gene: NA; J gene: TRBJ1-5; CDR3 DNA: TGTGCCAGCGGGGGTCCCCAGCATTATCAGCCCCAGCATTTT; CDR3 protein: CASGGPQHYQPQHF
V gene: TRBV24-1; clone size: few; D gene: NA; J gene: TRBJ2-6; CDR3 DNA: TGTGCCACCTCCCCCGGAGGGAGCCCTGGGGCCAACGTCCTGACTTTC; CDR3 protein: CATSPGGSPGANVLTF
V gene: TRBV7-2; clone size: many; D gene: NA; J gene: TRBJ1-1; CDR3 DNA: TGTGCCAGCAGCTTAGATCCGGGCATGAACACTGAAGCTTTCTTT; CDR3 protein: CASSLDPGMNTEAFF
V gene: TRBV2; clone size: NA; D gene: NA; J gene: TRBJ1-5; CDR3 DNA: TGTGCCAGCAAACGGGACTCCTGGGGCCCCCAGCATTTT; CDR3 protein: CASKRDSWGPQHF
V gene: TRBV7-8; clone size: many; D gene: TRBD1; J gene: TRBJ2-3; CDR3 DNA: TGTGCCAGCAGCCGACAGGGCGCGAGCACAGATACGCAGTATTTT; CDR3 protein: CASSRQGASTDTQYF
V gene: TRBV28; clone size: many; D gene: TRBD1; J gene: TRBJ1-4; CDR3 DNA: TGTGCCAGCAGTTTAGGGGACAGGAGTGCAACTAATGAAAAACTGTTTTTT; CDR3 protein: CASSLGDRSATNEKLFF
V gene: TRBV4-3; clone size: many; D gene: TRBD2; J gene: TRBJ2-3; CDR3 DNA: TGCGCCAGCAGCCAAGCCAGGACTAGCGGGAGTTGGGATACGCAGTATTTT; CDR3 protein: CASSQARTSGSWDTQYF
V gene: TRBV19; clone size: many; D gene: TRBD2; J gene: TRBJ2-2; CDR3 DNA: TGTGCCAGTAGTATAGTGGGGGGGGACTACAGGGGCACTAGCGGGACGAACACCGGGGAGCTGTTTTTT; CDR3 protein: CASSIVGGDYRGTSGTNTGELFF
V gene: TRBV27; clone size: few; D gene: TRBD1; J gene: TRBJ1-2; CDR3 DNA: TGTGCCAGCAGACTTTTAACAGGGGGTTTTCCCTATGGCTACACCTTC; CDR3 protein: CASRLLTGGFPYGYTF
V gene: TRBV7-9; clone size: many; D gene: TRBD1; J gene: TRBJ2-7; CDR3 DNA: TGTGCCAGCAGCTCTCCCAGGGGGCACACCTACGAGCAGTACTTC; CDR3 protein: CASSSPRGHTYEQYF
V gene: TRBV7-2; clone size: few; D gene: TRBD1; J gene: TRBJ1-2; CDR3 DNA: TGTGCCAGCAGCTCCTACAGGGGGAACTATGGCTACACCTTC; CDR3 protein: CASSSYRGNYGYTF
V gene: TRBV29-1; clone size: few; D gene: TRBD1; J gene: TRBJ1-4; CDR3 DNA: TGCAGCGTTGTAGAGGCAGGGGGTGAAAAACTGTTTTTT; CDR3 protein: CSVVEAGGEKLFF
V gene: TRBV11-1; clone size: NA; D gene: TRBD2; J gene: TRBJ2-7; CDR3 DNA: TGTGCCAGCAGCCCGGGACTAGAGGTCGAGCAGTACTTC; CDR3 protein: CASSPGLEVEQYF
V gene: TRBV7-2; clone size: many; D gene: NA; J gene: TRBJ2-1; CDR3 DNA: TGTGCCAGCAGCTTAGGAGGGCCCTACAATGAGCAGTTCTTC; CDR3 protein: CASSLGGPYNEQFF
V gene: TRBV4-1; clone size: many; D gene: TRBD1; J gene: TRBJ1-5; CDR3 DNA: TGCGCCAGCAGCCAAGAGGCCGAACAGGGGCTCGGGAGCAATCAGCCCCAGCATTTT; CDR3 protein: CASSQEAEQGLGSNQPQHF
V gene: TRBV6-6; clone size: few; D gene: TRBD1; J gene: TRBJ1-5; CDR3 DNA: TGTGCCAGCAGTACCGGGACAGGGTATCAGCCCCAGCATTTT; CDR3 protein: CASSTGTGYQPQHF
V gene: TRBV29-1; clone size: NA; D gene: NA; J gene: TRBJ1-4; CDR3 DNA: TGCAGCGTTGGTCCAGTCCGAGAAAAACTGTTTTTT; CDR3 protein: CSVGPVREKLFF
V gene: TRBV19; clone size: many; D gene: TRBD1; J gene: TRBJ2-1; CDR3 DNA: TGTGCCAGTAGTGCGGGACAGGGGGTAGGAGAGCAGTTCTTC; CDR3 protein: CASSAGQGVGEQFF
V gene: TRBV7-2; clone size: many; D gene: NA; J gene: TRBJ2-2; CDR3 DNA: TGTGCCAGCAGCTTCCAGACTACCAACACCGGGGAGCTGTTTTTT; CDR3 protein: CASSFQTTNTGELFF
V gene: TRBV10-3; clone size: many; D gene: NA; J gene: TRBJ1-1; CDR3 DNA: TGTGCCATCAGTGAGTCGGGCAGCCCTAACACTGAAGCTTTCTTT; CDR3 protein: CAISESGSPNTEAFF
V gene: TRBV19; clone size: many; D gene: NA; J gene: TRBJ2-3; CDR3 DNA: TGTGCCAGTGCAGGGGCGATCACAGATACGCAGTATTTT; CDR3 protein: CASAGAITDTQYF
V gene: TRBV7-2; clone size: few; D gene: NA; J gene: TRBJ2-1; CDR3 DNA: TGTGCCAGCAGCTGGGTGGGCGATGAGCAGTTCTTC; CDR3 protein: CASSWVGDEQFF
V gene: TRBV11-2; clone size: few; D gene: NA; J gene: TRBJ2-7; CDR3 DNA: TGTGCCAGCAGCTCCGTGGCCGAGCAGTACTTC; CDR3 protein: CASSSVAEQYF
V gene: TRBV7-6; clone size: many; D gene: NA; J gene: TRBJ2-2; CDR3 DNA: TGTGCCAGCAGCTTAGTTCGTGGAGTGGGCGGGGAGCTGTTTTTT; CDR3 protein: CASSLVRGVGGELFF
V gene: TRBV11-2; clone size: NA; D gene: TRBD2; J gene: TRBJ2-2; CDR3 DNA: TGTGCCAGCAGCTTAGTGGTTCGGGGGGCCGGGGAGCTGTTTTTT; CDR3 protein: CASSLVVRGAGELFF
V gene: TRBV20-1; clone size: few; D gene: NA; J gene: TRBJ1-1; CDR3 DNA: TGCAGTGCGGGGAGGGGGACCACTGAAGCTTTCTTT; CDR3 protein: CSAGRGTTEAFF
V gene: TRBV25-1; clone size: many; D gene: NA; J gene: TRBJ1-2; CDR3 DNA: TGTGCCAGCAGTGAATGGGGCAGCCTCCTGAGCTACACCTTC; CDR3 protein: CASSEWGSLLSYTF
V gene: TRBV7-9; clone size: many; D gene: TRBD2; J gene: TRBJ2-1; CDR3 DNA: TGTGCCAGCAGCCCCCGACTAGCCCGTTACAATGAGCAGTTCTTC; CDR3 protein: CASSPRLARYNEQFF
V gene: TRBV10-3; clone size: NA; D gene: TRBD1; J gene: TRBJ2-7; CDR3 DNA: TGTGCCATCAGGAGGGACAGGAGCTCCTACGAGCAGTACTTC; CDR3 protein: CAIRRDRSSYEQYF
V gene: TRBV14; clone size: few; D gene: NA; J gene: TRBJ2-4; CDR3 DNA: TGTGCCAGCAGCCCCGGGACTGGAAAAAACATTCAGTACTTC; CDR3 protein: CASSPGTGKNIQYF
V gene: TRBV28; clone size: few; D gene: NA; J gene: TRBJ1-2; CDR3 DNA: TGTGCCAGCAGGCCCTTACAGGGAGATGGGGGCTACACCTTC; CDR3 protein: CASRPLQGDGGYTF
V gene: TRBV20-1; clone size: NA; D gene: NA; J gene: TRBJ1-5; CDR3 DNA: TGCAGTGCACCGAATTACAATCAGCCCCAGCATTTT; CDR3 protein: CSAPNYNQPQHF
V gene: TRBV7-2; clone size: medium-sized; D gene: TRBD2; J gene: TRBJ2-5; CDR3 DNA: TGTGCCAGCAGCTTATTCCCGCGCGGGAGGGCCGGAGAGACCCAGTACTTC; CDR3 protein: CASSLFPRGRAGETQYF
V gene: TRBV19; clone size: many; D gene: NA; J gene: TRBJ2-3; CDR3 DNA: TGTGCCAGTAGTATAGGTAGCGCCCGCACAGATACGCAGTATTTT; CDR3 protein: CASSIGSARTDTQYF
V gene: TRBV5-1; clone size: few; D gene: NA; J gene: TRBJ2-7; CDR3 DNA: TGCGCCAGCAAAAGGGACTACGAGCAGTACTTC; CDR3 protein: CASKRDYEQYF
V gene: TRBV27; clone size: few; D gene: TRBD2; J gene: TRBJ2-1; CDR3 DNA: TGTGCCAGCACCTTAGCGGGAGGGAGGTACAATGAGCAGTTCTTC; CDR3 protein: CASTLAGGRYNEQFF
V gene: TRBV20-1; clone size: NA; D gene: NA; J gene: TRBJ2-5; CDR3 DNA: TGCAGTGCTAGAGATCTGGGACGGGAACCCTGGGAGACCCAGTACTTC; CDR3 protein: CSARDLGREPWETQYF
V gene: TRBV5-5; clone size: many; D gene: NA; J gene: TRBJ2-5; CDR3 DNA: TGTGCCAGCAGCCGGGACGGACATAGCCAAGAGACCCAGTACTTC; CDR3 protein: CASSRDGHSQETQYF
V gene: TRBV7-6; clone size: many; D gene: TRBD2; J gene: TRBJ2-2; CDR3 DNA: TGTGCCAGCAGCCTGGAAGCGGGACGTTTGACCGGGGAGCTGTTTTTT; CDR3 protein: CASSLEAGRLTGELFF
V gene: TRBV18; clone size: few; D gene: NA; J gene: TRBJ1-5; CDR3 DNA: TGTGCCAGCTCACCAGCTAGCAATCAGCCCCAGCATTTT; CDR3 protein: CASSPASNQPQHF
V gene: TRBV6-5; clone size: many; D gene: NA; J gene: TRBJ2-1; CDR3 DNA: TGTGCCAGCAGTTACGGCGGAGGCTCCTACAATGAGCAGTTCTTC; CDR3 protein: CASSYGGGSYNEQFF
V gene: TRBV6-5; clone size: NA; D gene: TRBD2; J gene: TRBJ2-7; CDR3 DNA: TGTGCCAGCAGGGCGGTGGCGGGAGACTACGAGCAGTACTTC; CDR3 protein: CASRAVAGDYEQYF
V gene: TRBV7-8; clone size: NA; D gene: NA; J gene: TRBJ2-5; CDR3 DNA: TGTGCCAGCAGCTTAGTCCAGGGGGAGACCCAGTACTTC; CDR3 protein: CASSLVQGETQYF
V gene: TRBV28; clone size: NA; D gene: TRBD1; J gene: TRBJ2-4; CDR3 DNA: TGTGCCAGCAATTTAGGGGGCCGAGAAGACATTCAGTACTTC; CDR3 protein: CASNLGGREDIQYF
V gene: TRBV15; clone size: many; D gene: NA; J gene: TRBJ1-5; CDR3 DNA: TGTGCCACCAGCAGAGATTTTGGGCAGGGAGATCAGCCCCAGCATTTT; CDR3 protein: CATSRDFGQGDQPQHF
V gene: TRBV7-9; clone size: many; D gene: TRBD2; J gene: TRBJ2-1; CDR3 DNA: TGTGCCAGCAGCCGGACTAGCGGGGTTAATGAGCAGTTCTTC; CDR3 protein: CASSRTSGVNEQFF
V gene: TRBV7-2; clone size: many; D gene: NA; J gene: TRBJ2-5; CDR3 DNA: TGTGCCAGCAGCTCTCAGGGGGGGCGGGAGACCCAGTACTTC; CDR3 protein: CASSSQGGRETQYF
V gene: TRBV7-2; clone size: many; D gene: NA; J gene: TRBJ2-7; CDR3 DNA: TGTGCCAGCAGCTCCCAGACCGGGCCTGTCTACGAGCAGTACTTC; CDR3 protein: CASSSQTGPVYEQYF
V gene: TRBV5-4; clone size: many; D gene: TRBD2; J gene: TRBJ2-6; CDR3 DNA: TGTGCCAGCAGCAGAGCGGGAGTTGGGGCCAACGTCCTGACTTTC; CDR3 protein: CASSRAGVGANVLTF
V gene: TRBV20-1; clone size: NA; D gene: NA; J gene: TRBJ1-1; CDR3 DNA: TGCAGTGCTAGAGATAGGTTGAACACTGAAGCTTTCTTT; CDR3 protein: CSARDRLNTEAFF
V gene: TRBV28; clone size: NA; D gene: NA; J gene: TRBJ2-7; CDR3 DNA: TGTGCCAGCAGTTTATACCTCTCGGGAGTCGGCTACGAGCAGTACTTC; CDR3 protein: CASSLYLSGVGYEQYF